These 26 T cell receptor beta chains were all obtained from the same sample, sequenced in a study of T cells after yellow fever vaccination. One entry per CDR3 protein results from TCRdb running MiXCR on the 5' RACE reads. The sample contains about 140,000 distinct CDR3 sequences, approximately 6.6% of which appear only once. Sequencing used CD4+ T cells sorted from PBMCs, obtained 10 days after the yellow fever booster vaccination. The receptor set was obtained from a man aged 30 to 39 who received the YFV17D yellow fever vaccine.

This clonotype was detected ten times or more. V is TRBV7-2 and J is TRBJ2-5, with a weak D call TRBD1 (5 bases). Trimming removed 5 bases at V and 4 bases at J, with 14 bases between. Germline CDR1 SGHTA, CDR2 FQGNSA. The CDR3 has 14 residues. CDR3 in DNA: TGTGCCAGCAGCCCAAGTATCAGGGCAGAGACCCAGTACTTC. Translated: CASSPSIRAETQYF.

This clonotype was seen at least ten times. The chain has TRBV18 and TRBJ2-1; a possible D gene is TRBD1 (6 bases). The length of the CDR3 is 13 residues. The ends were cut back, 3 bases at V and 7 bases at J, with 10 bases in the middle. Germline CDR1 and CDR2: KGHSH and LQKENI. In DNA, the CDR3 is TGTGCCAGCTCACCCCAGGGGAATAATGAGCAGTTCTTC. Its translation is CASSPQGNNEQFF.

The genes are TRBV18 and TRBJ2-1; maybe TRBD1 (6 bases). Trimming took 0 bases from V and 0 from J, leaving 9 bases between them. Germline loops: CDR1 KGHSH, CDR2 LQKENI. The CDR3 loop spans 16 amino acids. CDR3 in amino acids: CASSPPLRGSYNEQFF. The CDR3, as DNA: TGTGCCAGCTCACCACCCCTCAGGGGCTCCTACAATGAGCAGTTCTTC.

This clonotype has at least ten counts. At one of its ends the junction is not consistent with the germline gene, which may arise from a read error. The CDR3 reads CASSLELKSGNTEAFF. CDR3 in DNA: TGTGCTAGCAGCTTAGAGCTCAAGTCAGGGAACACTGAAGCTTTCTTT. The chain uses TRBV7-7 and TRBJ1-1; D gene uncertain. In germline, CDR1 is SSHAT, CDR2 FNYEAQ (reference sequence). The CDR3 length is 16 residues.

This clonotype was picked up many times. The chain carries TRBV21-1 and TRBJ2-7; the table's D call TRBD2 went unverified against the DNA. TRBV21-1 is tagged as a pseudogene. The CDR3 is 16 amino acids. CDR3 residues: CASSKFRASGKGEQYF. For the CDR3, the DNA is TGTGCCAGCAGCAAGTTCCGGGCTAGCGGGAAGGGAGAGCAGTACTTC.

This clonotype showed up just a few times. This chain joins TRBV11-1 and TRBJ2-1, with 12 bases identical to TRBD2. The J segment lost 6 bases and the V segment lost 4 bases, leaving 4 bases of the junction unmatched. The CDR3 has 15 amino acids. Looked up from germline, CDR1 is SGHAT and CDR2 is FQDESV (reference sequence). CDR3 in amino acids: CASSSGLAGSNEQFF. The CDR3 DNA follows: TGTGCCAGCAGCTCCGGACTAGCGGGAAGCAATGAGCAGTTCTTC.

This clonotype was found many times. The chain combines TRBV4-3 with TRBJ2-3, with D possibly TRBD2 on 5 matching bases. V was pared by 4 bases and J by 2 bases, with 7 bases between. The germline V gene encodes CDR1 LGHNA and CDR2 YSLEER. There are 13 residues in the CDR3. The CDR3, as DNA: TGCGCCAGCAGCCCGACTACCACAGATACGCAGTATTTT. Translating it yields CASSPTTTDTQYF.

This clonotype has a count of ten or more. The chain has TRBV11-2 and TRBJ1-1, with unresolved D. Per the germline V gene, CDR1 is SGHAT and CDR2 is FQNNGV. The ends were cut back, 5 bases at V and 4 bases at J, with 17 bases in the middle. The CDR3 covers 15 residues. The CDR3 DNA sequence: TGTGCCAGCAGCCCAGACCCCCGGCAGCTCACTGAAGCTTTCTTT. It is translated as CASSPDPRQLTEAFF.

This clonotype was recorded many times. V gene TRBV20-1 combines with J gene TRBJ2-7; D gene ambiguous. Germline-derived CDR1 and CDR2 are DFQATT and SNEGSKA (reference sequence). The CDR3 runs 11 residues. Trimming pared 0 bases from V and 5 bases from J, leaving 5 bases between. Here the CDR3 DNA reads TGCAGTGCTAGAGATTCCGACGAGCAGTACTTC. It translates to CSARDSDEQYF.

This clonotype was detected many times. The chain joins TRBV5-1 to TRBJ2-3; 8 nucleotides line up with TRBD2. The germline CDR1 and CDR2 sequences are SGHRS and YFSETQ. This CDR3 is 15 amino acids long. V was pared by 6 bases and J by 2 bases, with 8 bases of the junction left unmatched. The DNA of the CDR3 is TGCGCCAGCACCGGAGATAGCGGGGCCACAGATACGCAGTATTTT. It specifies CASTGDSGATDTQYF.

This clonotype was recorded many times. Written as DNA, the CDR3 is TGCAGTGCTAGAGATTGGATTCGCGAGGAGTGGGATGAGCAGTTCTTC. Protein sequence: CSARDWIREEWDEQFF. The rearrangement joins TRBV20-1 to TRBJ2-1; D remains unclear. Trimming took off 0 bases at V and 8 bases at J, with 20 bases between the two ends. Germline V gene sequence: CDR1 DFQATT, CDR2 SNEGSKA (reference sequence). This CDR3 spans 16 amino acids.

In its sample, this clonotype was seen many times. The chain combines TRBV29-1 with TRBJ2-2; D might be TRBD1 (5 bases). V lost 7 bases, J lost 5 bases, and 8 bases lay in between. Germline assignment: CDR1 SQVTM and CDR2 ANQGSEA. CDR3 length equals 11 residues. As DNA, the CDR3 is TGCAGCGCCTCAGGGACCGGGGAGCTGTTTTTT. Protein product: CSASGTGELFF.

This clonotype was detected only a few times. V and J are TRBV5-1 and TRBJ2-2; 7 nucleotides align to TRBD1. CDR1 and CDR2 from the germline V gene are SGHRS and YFSETQ. The CDR3 loop spans 17 amino acids. With V trimmed by 2 bases and J by 7 bases, 14 bases remained unmatched. The CDR3 reads CASSLDSPGQTDGELFF. The DNA of the CDR3 is TGCGCCAGCAGCTTAGATTCTCCGGGACAGACCGACGGGGAGCTGTTTTTT.

This clonotype was recorded at least ten times. The CDR3 DNA reads TGTGCCAGCAGTTTGGCGGGGAGCGGAAACACCATATATTTT. It is translated as CASSLAGSGNTIYF. The rearrangement uses TRBV28 and TRBJ1-3; D is undetermined. Germline CDR1 and CDR2: MDHEN and SYDVKM. The CDR3 sequence is 14 residues long. Trimming left V 3 bases short and J 4 bases short, with 10 bases between.

The chain recombines TRBV7-9 with TRBJ2-3; D not certain. Trimming left V 4 bases short and J 0 bases short, with 8 bases between. The V gene's germline CDR1 is SEHNR and CDR2 FQNEAQ (reference sequence). The CDR3 runs 14 residues. This CDR3 reads CASSSWGSTDTQYF. CDR3 in DNA: TGTGCCAGCAGCTCATGGGGTAGCACAGATACGCAGTATTTT.

Ten or more counts support this clonotype. The chain links TRBV29-1 to TRBJ2-3; D remains unclear. The CDR3 sequence is 10 residues long. The V and J ends lost 2 bases and 10 bases respectively, with 7 bases between them. The germline V gene has CDR1 SQVTM and CDR2 ANQGSEA. CDR3 in DNA: TGCAGCGTTGAACACCAAGCGCAGTATTTT. The encoded protein is CSVEHQAQYF.

This clonotype was observed at least ten times. The chain recombines TRBV28 with TRBJ1-3, with a tentative D call TRBD1 (6 bases). The V end lost 6 bases, the J end lost 0 bases, and 12 bases lay between the germline ends. This CDR3 contains 15 residues. CDR1 and CDR2 (germline): MDHEN, SYDVKM. The CDR3 protein is CASSDRRYSGNTIYF. The CDR3 nucleotides are TGTGCCAGCAGCGACAGGCGATACTCTGGAAACACCATATATTTT.

This clonotype was observed at least ten times. The chain is built from TRBV7-9 and TRBJ2-1; TRBD2 agrees at 13 bases. The junction had 5 bases not matched to a gene; V was cut back by 5 bases and J by 10 bases. CDR3 size: 14 residues. The germline V gene encodes CDR1 SEHNR and CDR2 FQNEAQ (reference sequence). The CDR3 spells CASSARLAGGEQFF. The CDR3, as DNA: TGTGCCAGCAGCGCGAGACTAGCGGGAGGCGAGCAGTTCTTC.

This clonotype was seen repeatedly, ten times or more. The V gene is TRBV10-1, the J gene TRBJ2-1; D not certain. The CDR3 runs 12 residues. From germline, CDR1 is WNHNN and CDR2 SYGVQD (reference sequence). Trimming took off 4 bases at V and 3 bases at J, with 4 bases between the two ends. The CDR3 sequence: CASSGHYNEQFF. CDR3 sequence (DNA): TGCGCCAGCAGTGGCCACTACAATGAGCAGTTCTTC.

This clonotype was observed many times. The chain has TRBV18 and TRBJ2-7, with 11 positions matching TRBD2. V trimming: 6 bases; J trimming: 1 base; junction bases outside the gene matches: 5. This CDR3 comprises 15 residues. Germline CDR1 and CDR2: KGHSH and LQKENI. The CDR3 bases are TGTGCCAGCTCCCAAGGGACTAGCGGATCCTACGAGCAGTACTTC. Protein product: CASSQGTSGSYEQYF.

This clonotype was counted many times. V is TRBV12-3 or TRBV12-4 and J is TRBJ2-2; 9 nucleotides match TRBD2. V lost 9 bases to trimming and J lost 4 bases; unmatched junction nucleotides: 0. The CDR3 runs 12 residues. The CDR3, as DNA: TGTGCCAGTAGCGGGGGCACCGGGGAGCTGTTTTTT. Translating gives CASSGGTGELFF.

In its sample, this clonotype was seen a few times. The V and J genes are TRBV11-2 and TRBJ2-3; D call uncertain. This CDR3 has 13 amino acids. Trimming shortened V by 2 bases and J by 4 bases, and 7 bases separated the two germline ends. Germline CDR1 is SGHAT and CDR2 is FQNNGV. CDR3 coding DNA: TGTGCCAGCAGCTTATCTCGGGCAGATACGCAGTATTTT. Amino acids: CASSLSRADTQYF.

This clonotype was found many times. The chain joins TRBV12-3 or TRBV12-4 to TRBJ1-1; D gene ambiguous. The CDR3 sequence is 13 residues long. The V end was cut by 3 bases, the J end by 4 bases, with 9 bases between. Written as DNA, the CDR3 is TGTGCCAGCAGTTTCATGGATGGCACTGAAGCTTTCTTT. Its protein product is CASSFMDGTEAFF.

This clonotype was recorded a few times. The rearrangement uses TRBV20-1 and TRBJ2-3, with 9 bases matching TRBD2. CDR3 length: 14 residues. J gave up 4 bases and V 6 bases, and 8 bases lay outside the gene matches. Germline lookup yields CDR1 DFQATT and CDR2 SNEGSKA (reference sequence). The CDR3, as DNA: TGCAGTGCCCTCCAACTAGCGGGCCCAGATACGCAGTATTTT. Translating it yields CSALQLAGPDTQYF.

V and J are TRBV18 and TRBJ2-3; TRBD2 matches 10 bases. Germline V gives CDR1 KGHSH, CDR2 LQKENI. V was pared by 2 bases and J by 3 bases, with 2 bases of the junction left unmatched. The CDR3 totals 15 residues. This CDR3 is CASSPTSGITDTQYF. CDR3 in DNA: TGTGCCAGCTCACCAACTAGCGGGATAACAGATACGCAGTATTTT. Full variable domain (rest looked up from reference TRBV18 and TRBJ2-3): NAGVMQNPRHLVRRRGQEARLRCSPMKGHSHVYWYRQLPEEGLKFMVYLQKENIIDESGMPKERFSAEFPKEGPSILRIQQVVRGDSAAYFCASSPTSGITDTQYFGPGTRLTVL.

This clonotype was detected a few times. The chain has TRBV20-1 and TRBJ1-4; no clear D gene. This CDR3 spans 14 amino acids. Germline V gene data show CDR1 as DFQATT and CDR2 as SNEGSKA (reference sequence). The germline V and J ends were trimmed by 5 bases and 0 bases, with 10 bases remaining between them. The CDR3 region is CSADRGSTNEKLFF. The CDR3 coding sequence is TGCAGTGCTGACCGTGGTTCAACTAATGAAAAACTGTTTTTT.